The source of this TCR beta chain is a study of cytomegalovirus exposure and HLA in healthy donors. Turning to the study itself: For the approximately 400 genotyped donors, 75% to 90% fell within the Caucasian-associated ancestry cluster. General study points: Later analysis identified a missense DCLRE1C variant that was linked to TCR beta V- and J-gene trimming.

Note on this clone: The antigen remains undetermined.

Primers: 60 Vbeta forward and 13 Jbeta reverse. Generated by immunoSEQ multiplex PCR, the TCRdb table keeps only in-frame clones and is missing some. The sample contains around 180,000 clones, approximately 84% of which appear only once. There are 13 residues in the CDR3. V was clipped by 0 bases and J by 7 bases, with 10 bases between them. Germline values: CDR1 SGHRS, CDR2 YFSETQ. The V gene is TRBV5-1, the J gene TRBJ1-1; D is uncertain. This sequence was found in a girl under 18 in good health and CMV-seropositive. Source material: PBMCs. CDR3 sequence: CASSLAGRSEAFF. The CDR3 nucleotides are TGCGCCAGCAGCTTGGCCGGCCGGAGTGAAGCTTTCTTT.